A selection of T cell receptor beta chains follows, all from one sample in a study of T-cell reconstitution after alpha-beta-depleted transplantation in children. MiXCR, run by TCRdb on the PCR reads, gives a single entry per CDR3 protein. This sample yields approximately 800,000 distinct CDR3 sequences, of which approximately 15% are seen a single time; roughly 4.8% belongs to the top ten. This specimen consisted of PBMCs, mostly from graft donor cells, obtained 360 days after TCRalphabeta/CD19-depleted stem cell transplant. Source of these receptors: a male patient aged 10 to 17 who had a stem cell transplant for acute lymphoblastic leukemia, so the T cells may come from the graft donor. The CDR3 runs from the conserved cysteine through the conserved F or W.

>TRBJ2-7|TRBV10-3
CAIRGGVEQYF
>TRBJ2-5|TRBV7-9
CASSETGTIQETQYF
>TRBJ2-1|TRBV4-2
CASSQERQRSVAGPGIVQFF
>TRBJ2-7|TRBV7-6
CASSLNGPAYEQYF
>TRBJ1-6|TRBV28
CASRRSDYNSPLHF
>TRBJ2-7|TRBV6-2/TRBV6-3
CASNPDRVGSEQYF
>TRBJ2-1|TRBV12-3/TRBV12-4
CASTKFRDPNEQFF
>TRBJ2-2|TRBV5-1
CASSLVRGGRGTGELFF
>TRBJ2-1|TRBV20-1
CSAIQGVNEQFF
>TRBJ2-5|TRBV12-3/TRBV12-4
CASTPSGRRQETQYF
>TRBJ1-1|TRBV29-1
CSVEKEYTEAFF
>TRBJ2-5|TRBV6-1
CASSAQGATQETQYF
>TRBJ2-3|TRBV10-3
CAISGSYEQDSDTQYF
>TRBJ2-7|TRBV6-5
CASSYSNQIYEQYF
>TRBJ2-1|TRBV19
CASSMVQPGAQFF
>TRBJ2-1|TRBV24-1
CATSDQGSEQFF
>TRBJ2-7|TRBV3-1
CASSQAEAPYEQYF
>TRBJ2-7|TRBV5-1
CASSHGWDRGQLAGAYEQYF
>TRBJ2-3|TRBV12-3/TRBV12-4
CASGSPGGQTDTQYF
>TRBJ2-1|TRBV2
CASLPPGTNEQFF
>TRBJ2-4|TRBV7-6
CASSLWASSAKNIQYF
>TRBJ2-7|TRBV20-1
CSASGLGSYEQYF
>TRBJ2-7|TRBV7-9
CASSPGPQGAFSYEQYF
>TRBJ1-3|TRBV7-6
CASSMRYRGTEGNTIYF
>TRBJ2-5|TRBV5-1
CASSLAYWDYPRETQYF
>TRBJ2-7|TRBV29-1
CSVEAWQGDYEQYF
>TRBJ1-5|TRBV20-1
CSARVDGTGNQPQHF